Listed here are 23 T cell receptor beta chains from one sample, sequenced in a study of early T cells in non-severe SARS-CoV-2 infection. TCRdb processed the 5' RACE reads anew with MiXCR; each CDR3 protein has one entry. The table lists tens of thousands of distinct CDR3 sequences, over 9.5% of them singletons. The sequencing here drew on whole blood, taken at baseline. The receptors derive from an adult who was a healthcare worker with PCR-confirmed SARS-CoV-2 infection or an uninfected control (not recorded which).

Only a few counts were recorded for this clonotype. The chain combines TRBV4-1 with TRBJ1-4; possibly TRBD1 for D (5 bases). The CDR3 is 14 amino acids. Looked up from germline, CDR1 is MGHRA and CDR2 is YSYEKL. With 4 bases removed from V and 4 bases from J, the gap between germline ends came to 10 bases. CDR3 amino acids: CASSLTVHNEKLFF. CDR3 bases: TGCGCCAGCAGCCTGACAGTCCATAATGAAAAACTGTTTTTT.

This clonotype showed up many times. The V gene is TRBV11-2, the J gene TRBJ2-5; 11 bases fit TRBD2. The CDR3 is 17 amino acids. Germline V gene data show CDR1 as SGHAT and CDR2 as FQNNGV. V shed 3 bases and J 4 bases; nucleotides not matched to a gene: 10. DNA for the CDR3: TGTGCCAGCAGCTTTTCCACGGGACTAGCGGTGGGAGAGACCCAGTACTTC. This encodes CASSFSTGLAVGETQYF.

In its sample, this clonotype was seen many times. This chain uses TRBV7-9 with TRBJ1-5; 8 nucleotides agree with TRBD1. The V gene's germline CDR1 is SEHNR and CDR2 FQNEAQ (reference sequence). Trimming at V came to 2 bases and at J to 2 bases, leaving 11 bases not matched to a gene. The CDR3 consists of 18 residues. The CDR3 region is CASSLRAAGGFGNQPQHF. CDR3 DNA: TGTGCCAGCAGCTTAAGGGCGGCAGGGGGCTTTGGCAATCAGCCCCAGCATTTT. Based on the CDR3 plus reference TRBV7-9 and TRBJ1-5, the full variable domain is DTGVSQNPRHKITKRGQNVTFRCDPISEHNRLYWYRQTLGQGPEFLTYFQNEAQLEKSRLLSDRFSAERPKGSFSTLEIQRTEQGDSAMYLCASSLRAAGGFGNQPQHFGDGTRLSIL.

The chain carries TRBV6-1 and TRBJ2-1; D unresolved. The germline V gene has CDR1 MNHNS and CDR2 SASEGT. The ends were cut back, 11 bases at V and 2 bases at J, with 7 bases in the middle. The length of the CDR3 is 11 residues. The CDR3 loop is CASPAYNEQFF. The CDR3 DNA sequence: TGTGCCTCCCCCGCCTACAATGAGCAGTTCTTC.

V is TRBV7-8 and J is TRBJ2-5; D gene uncertain. The germline V and J ends were trimmed by 4 bases and 9 bases, with 9 bases remaining between them. This CDR3 is built from 11 residues. CDR1 and CDR2 (germline): SGHVS, FQNEAQ. DNA for the CDR3: TGTGCCAGCAGCTCCCCGGTGGCCCAGTACTTC. It is translated as CASSSPVAQYF.

This clonotype was detected only a few times. V usage is TRBV29-1 and J usage is TRBJ2-7, with D perhaps matching TRBD1 (5 bases). Germline loops: CDR1 SQVTM, CDR2 ANQGSEA. This CDR3 comprises 12 residues. V lost 6 bases and J lost 2, with 11 bases in between. The CDR3 region is CSVGTGTYEQYF. The DNA for the CDR3 is TGCAGCGTAGGAACAGGTACCTACGAGCAGTACTTC.

This clonotype showed up many times. This rearrangement joins TRBV30 to TRBJ1-4, with D tentatively TRBD1 (6 bases). Trimming shortened V by 2 bases and J by 1 base, and 11 bases separated the two germline ends. CDR1 and CDR2 from the germline V gene are GTSNPN and SVGIG (reference sequence). This CDR3 is built from 15 residues. The CDR3 DNA reads TGTGCCTGGAGTTTACTAGGGGGAACTAATGAAAAACTGTTTTTT. Translation gives CAWSLLGGTNEKLFF. The whole variable domain, remainder taken from reference TRBV30 and TRBJ1-4, is SQTIHQWPATLVQPVGSPLSLECTVEGTSNPNLYWYRQAAGRGLQLLFYSVGIGQISSEVPQNLSASRPQDRQFILSSKKLLLSDSGFYLCAWSLLGGTNEKLFFGSGTQLSVL.

The chain combines TRBV18 with TRBJ2-1; a possible D gene is TRBD1 (6 bases). In germline, CDR1 is KGHSH, CDR2 LQKENI. The CDR3 totals 13 residues. V lost 10 bases, J lost 0 bases, and 10 bases lay in between. The CDR3 DNA reads as TGTGCCACCGGGGACAACTCCTACAATGAGCAGTTCTTC. This gives the protein CATGDNSYNEQFF. The full variable domain, in which reference TRBV18 and TRBJ2-1 provide the parts outside the CDR3, is NAGVMQNPRHLVRRRGQEARLRCSPMKGHSHVYWYRQLPEEGLKFMVYLQKENIIDESGMPKERFSAEFPKEGPSILRIQQVVRGDSAAYFCATGDNSYNEQFFGPGTRLTVL.

This clonotype was picked up many times. The gene calls are TRBV6-2 or TRBV6-3 and TRBJ1-3; D not certain. V shed 6 bases and J shed 0 bases, with 3 bases lying between them. This CDR3 region has 12 residues. Germline CDR1 is MNHEY and CDR2 is SVGEGT. CDR3 loop: CASSLSGNTIYF. The CDR3 bases are TGTGCCAGCAGCCTCTCTGGAAACACCATATATTTT.

This clonotype was counted many times. This chain uses TRBV7-2 with TRBJ2-4, with D perhaps TRBD1 (6 bases). This CDR3 region has 19 residues. V dropped 2 bases and J dropped 0 bases, with 20 bases sitting between them. In germline, CDR1 is SGHTA, CDR2 FQGNSA. CDR3 in amino acids: CASSLNPSGDTLAKNIQYF. CDR3 in DNA: TGTGCCAGCAGCTTAAATCCGTCAGGGGACACCCTAGCCAAAAACATTCAGTACTTC.

This clonotype came up a few times. The rearrangement links TRBV10-3 to TRBJ2-3, with TRBD1 identical over 7 bases. The CDR3 runs 13 residues. Germline CDR1 is ENHRY and CDR2 is SYGVKD. V trimming: 10 bases; J trimming: 0 bases; junction bases outside the gene matches: 4. The CDR3: CANRDSSTDTQYF. CDR3 nucleotides: TGTGCCAACCGGGACAGTAGCACAGATACGCAGTATTTT.

The V and J genes are TRBV5-1 and TRBJ1-1; D is unresolved. Trimming took off 2 bases at V and 0 bases at J, with 5 bases between the two ends. This CDR3 has 13 amino acids. Germline-derived CDR1 and CDR2 are SGHRS and YFSETQ. The CDR3 here is CASSFTLNTEAFF. DNA of the CDR3: TGCGCCAGCAGCTTCACATTGAACACTGAAGCTTTCTTT.

In this sample, this clonotype turned up many times. The CDR3 bases are TGTGCCAGCAGCTTTTCATTGGGTAGGAGCGAGCAGTACTTC. This gives the protein CASSFSLGRSEQYF. The chain combines TRBV12-3 or TRBV12-4 with TRBJ2-7; the D is unclear. The germline V and J ends were trimmed by 6 bases and 6 bases, with 18 bases remaining between them. The CDR3 runs 14 residues.

There are a few counts of this clonotype. The gene calls are TRBV20-1 and TRBJ2-1; no firm D call. Between the trimmed V and J ends, which lost 1 base and 4 bases, there was a span of 8 bases. Germline CDR1 DFQATT, CDR2 SNEGSKA (reference sequence). This CDR3 comprises 13 residues. CDR3 loop: CSARAGRYNEQFF. In nucleotides, the CDR3 is TGCAGTGCTAGAGCCGGAAGGTACAATGAGCAGTTCTTC.

The rearrangement joins TRBV9 to TRBJ2-7; no definite D call. CDR1 SGDLS and CDR2 YYNGEE come from the germline V gene. The CDR3 totals 12 residues. The V and J ends lost 3 bases and 6 bases respectively, with 10 bases between them. CDR3 protein: CASSGPLGEQYF. CDR3 bases: TGTGCCAGCAGCGGCCCGCTGGGCGAGCAGTACTTC. Variable domain in full (rest from reference TRBV9 and TRBJ2-7): DSGVTQTPKHLITATGQRVTLRCSPRSGDLSVYWYQQSLDQGLQFLIQYYNGEERAKGNILERFSAQQFPDLHSELNLSSLELGDSALYFCASSGPLGEQYFGPGTRLTVT.

The chain uses TRBV7-9 and TRBJ1-1; TRBD1 matches 8 bases. Germline loops: CDR1 SEHNR, CDR2 FQNEAQ (reference sequence). V lost 4 bases to trimming and J lost 1 base; unmatched junction nucleotides: 11. The CDR3 runs to 17 residues. The CDR3 DNA reads TGTGCCAGCAGCTCTAAAGGACAGGGTGTACCGAACACTGAAGCTTTCTTT. Translation gives CASSSKGQGVPNTEAFF.

The CDR3 coding sequence is TGTGCCAGCAGCGGGACTAGTGCTCCCTACGAGCAGTACTTC. Protein: CASSGTSAPYEQYF. This chain uses TRBV9 with TRBJ2-7; 7 bases map to TRBD2. CDR1 and CDR2 (germline): SGDLS, YYNGEE. Trimming took 3 bases from V and 2 from J; bases not matched to a gene: 5. The CDR3 spans 14 residues. The full variable domain, in which reference TRBV9 and TRBJ2-7 provide the parts outside the CDR3, is DSGVTQTPKHLITATGQRVTLRCSPRSGDLSVYWYQQSLDQGLQFLIQYYNGEERAKGNILERFSAQQFPDLHSELNLSSLELGDSALYFCASSGTSAPYEQYFGPGTRLTVT.

The chain is built from TRBV20-1 and TRBJ2-3, with TRBD2 matching 10 bases. The V segment lost 5 bases and the J segment 2 bases; nucleotides outside the gene matches: 4. Germline V gene sequence: CDR1 DFQATT, CDR2 SNEGSKA (reference sequence). CDR3 length: 14 residues. CDR3 loop: CSAWTSGDTDTQYF. The CDR3 DNA follows: TGCAGTGCTTGGACTAGCGGAGACACAGATACGCAGTATTTT.

This clonotype was seen a few times. The V call is TRBV16, the J call TRBJ1-5; the D is unclear. Per the germline V gene, CDR1 is KGHSY and CDR2 is FQNENV. The CDR3 contains 12 residues. Trimming pared 1 base from V and 7 bases from J, leaving 5 bases between. The CDR3 DNA follows: TGTGCCAGCAGCCAATTAGGGCAGCCCCAGCATTTT. Its protein product is CASSQLGQPQHF. Full variable domain (outside the CDR3, taken from reference TRBV16 and TRBJ1-5): GEEVAQTPKHLVRGEGQKAKLYCAPIKGHSYVFWYQQVLKNEFKFLISFQNENVFDETGMPKERFSAKCLPNSPCSLEIQATKLEDSAVYFCASSQLGQPQHFGDGTRLSIL.

This clonotype was recorded at least ten times. This chain joins TRBV14 and TRBJ2-5; D possibly corresponds to TRBD2 (5 bases). With 0 bases removed from V and 3 bases from J, the gap between germline ends came to 8 bases. Germline-derived CDR1 and CDR2 are SGHDN and FVKESK. The CDR3 is 14 amino acids. The chain's CDR3 is CASSQESGKETQYF. The CDR3 DNA sequence: TGTGCCAGCAGCCAAGAGAGCGGAAAAGAGACCCAGTACTTC.

This clonotype has a count of ten or more. This chain links TRBV2 with TRBJ2-1; D is ambiguous. The ends were cut back, 3 bases at V and 8 bases at J, with 5 bases in the middle. The CDR3 runs to 11 residues. Germline CDR1 and CDR2: SNHLY and FYNNEI. The CDR3 bases are TGTGCCAGCAGTGAGCTGTATGAGCAGTTCTTC. Translated: CASSELYEQFF.

V is TRBV24-1 and J is TRBJ2-7, with D perhaps TRBD2 (6 bases). Germline V lookup: CDR1 KGHDR, CDR2 SFDVKD. The CDR3 is 15 residues long. The V gene lost 3 bases and the J gene lost 1 base, with 12 bases spanning the gap. This CDR3 is CATSDPSGSSYEQYF. CDR3 DNA sequence: TGTGCCACCAGTGATCCGTCCGGGAGTTCCTACGAGCAGTACTTC.

This clonotype was observed a few times. V is TRBV5-1 and J is TRBJ2-1; 16 bases agree with TRBD2. V trimming: 4 bases; J trimming: 2 bases; junction bases outside the gene matches: 3. CDR1 and CDR2 from the germline V gene are SGHRS and YFSETQ. The CDR3 covers 17 residues. The CDR3: CASSPGTSGGAYNEQFF. In nucleotides, the CDR3 is TGCGCCAGCAGCCCCGGGACTAGCGGGGGGGCCTACAATGAGCAGTTCTTC. Supplemented by reference TRBV5-1 and TRBJ2-1, the full variable domain reads KAGVTQTPRYLIKTRGQQVTLSCSPISGHRSVSWYQQTPGQGLQFLFEYFSETQRNKGNFPGRFSGRQFSNSRSEMNVSTLELGDSALYLCASSPGTSGGAYNEQFFGPGTRLTVL.